A single sample is the source of the 9 T cell receptor beta chains below, sequenced in a study of vaccination effects on CD4 cells after COVID-19. Viral peptide pools were used in the ViraFEST assay to expand antigen-specific CD4+ T cells, and sequencing came afterward. With more than 9 days of culture completed, CD4+ T cells were isolated. Neither prior SARS-CoV-2 infection nor positive nucleocapsid antibodies were present in the vaccine recipients. Libraries were prepared by immunoSEQ multiplex PCR; TCRdb keeps only in-frame clonotypes and omits some of them. The sample carries fewer than 40,000 clones, about two thirds recorded once. The antigens these receptors bind are not known. Sample: CD4+ T cells from PBMCs cultured with SARS-CoV-2 spike peptides, taken before COVID-19 vaccination. Every receptor here comes from a human donor who received a COVID-19 vaccine.

V and J are TRBV20-1 and TRBJ2-2; a weak D match, TRBD2 (5 bases). Germline-derived CDR1 and CDR2 are DFQATT and SNEGSKA (reference sequence). The germline V and J ends were trimmed by 3 bases and 1 base, with 9 bases remaining between them. The CDR3 has 14 amino acids. CDR3 sequence (DNA): TGCAGTGCTAGTCCGGGGTTGAACACCGGGGAGCTGTTTTTT. It encodes CSASPGLNTGELFF.

The chain carries TRBV6-6 and TRBJ1-1; possible D gene TRBD1, 6 bases. Trimming cost V 6 bases and J 1 base, with 9 bases left between them. The CDR3 covers 13 residues. Germline assignment: CDR1 MNHNY and CDR2 SVGAGI (reference sequence). The CDR3 nucleotides read TGTGCCAGCAGACTGACAGGGAACACTGAAGCTTTCTTT. Translation gives CASRLTGNTEAFF.

The chain combines TRBV20-1 with TRBJ2-3; 7 positions agree with TRBD2. With 3 bases clipped from V and 6 bases from J, the junction kept 12 bases outside the gene matches. CDR1 is DFQATT and CDR2 is SNEGSKA in the germline V gene (reference sequence). The CDR3 extends over 15 amino acids. CDR3 sequence: CSASLPSGPTDTQYF. CDR3 sequence (DNA): TGCAGTGCTAGTCTGCCTAGCGGACCGACGGATACGCAGTATTTT.

V is TRBV3-1 (or the pseudogene TRBV3-2) and J is TRBJ1-2, with 9 bases matching TRBD1. V lost 1 base, J lost 7 bases, and 13 bases stayed unmatched. This CDR3 is built from 17 residues. Germline assignment: CDR1 LGHDT and CDR2 YNNKEL (reference sequence). The CDR3 spells CASSQGGTDRGSPGYTF. Here the CDR3 DNA reads TGTGCCAGCAGCCAAGGTGGGACGGACAGGGGATCTCCTGGCTACACCTTC.

This chain links TRBV5-1 with TRBJ2-2; D not certain. CDR3 length equals 12 residues. From germline, CDR1 is SGHRS and CDR2 YFSETQ. With 0 bases removed from V and 8 bases from J, the gap between germline ends came to 5 bases. The CDR3 reads CASSLDVGELFF. The CDR3 DNA follows: TGCGCCAGCAGCTTGGATGTTGGGGAGCTGTTTTTT.

The chain links TRBV19 to TRBJ2-3; the match to TRBD2 covers 8 bases. In germline, CDR1 is LNHDA, CDR2 SQIVND (reference sequence). The CDR3 extends over 16 amino acids. Germline trimming cut 1 base from V and 3 bases from J; bases unmatched to any gene: 6. CDR3 sequence (DNA): TGTGCCAGTAGTATAGGGAGCGGGAGAACGACAGATACGCAGTATTTT. Amino acid sequence: CASSIGSGRTTDTQYF. The variable domain in full, with the rest retrieved from reference TRBV19 and TRBJ2-3, is DGGITQSPKYLFRKEGQNVTLSCEQNLNHDAMYWYRQDPGQGLRLIYYSQIVNDFQKGDIAEGYSVSREKKESFPLTVTSAQKNPTAFYLCASSIGSGRTTDTQYFGPGTRLTVL.

This clone has a handful of counts. The rearrangement joins TRBV18 to TRBJ1-2; 9 nucleotides agree with TRBD1. V lost 3 bases, J lost 10 bases, and 3 bases stayed unmatched. Per germline, CDR1 KGHSH and CDR2 LQKENI. The CDR3 sequence is 12 residues long. CDR3 amino acids: CASSPGQGPYTF. The DNA of the CDR3 is TGTGCCAGCTCACCGGGACAGGGACCCTACACCTTC. Variable domain in full (rest from reference TRBV18 and TRBJ1-2): NAGVMQNPRHLVRRRGQEARLRCSPMKGHSHVYWYRQLPEEGLKFMVYLQKENIIDESGMPKERFSAEFPKEGPSILRIQQVVRGDSAAYFCASSPGQGPYTFGSGTRLTVV.

A single count supports this clone. This rearrangement joins TRBV27 to TRBJ2-7, with D hard to call. This CDR3 contains 13 residues. In germline, CDR1 is MNHEY, CDR2 SMNVEV (reference sequence). V shed 4 bases and J shed 3 bases, with 10 bases lying between them. CDR3 amino acids: CASSSSPFYEQYF. CDR3 DNA: TGTGCCAGCAGTTCCAGCCCGTTCTACGAGCAGTACTTC.

The chain links TRBV20-1 to TRBJ1-1, with D uncertain. The V gene lost 3 bases and the J gene lost 1 base, with 3 bases spanning the gap. This CDR3 contains 11 residues. Germline assignment: CDR1 DFQATT and CDR2 SNEGSKA (reference sequence). The CDR3 spells CSASENTEAFF. For the CDR3, the DNA is TGCAGTGCTAGCGAGAACACTGAAGCTTTCTTT.